This T cell receptor (beta chain) comes out of a study of radiotherapy plus CTLA-4 blockade in lung cancer. Chemo-refractory metastatic non-small-cell lung cancer patients received focal radiation with ipilimumab CTLA-4 blockade. Sequencing was performed with immunoSEQ multiplex PCR; in TCRdb, only in-frame clones are kept and a portion is missing. This table holds about 43,000 clones, roughly two thirds found once. The table lists this clone with a few counts. This sequence originates from a human donor with non-small cell lung cancer who had a partial response to radiotherapy plus ipilimumab. The sample consisted of peripheral blood, taken from a patient treated with radiotherapy plus ipilimumab.

The CDR3 coding sequence is TGTGCCTGGAGCTTCCACTATGGCTACACCTTC. Its translation is CAWSFHYGYTF. This rearrangement joins TRBV30 to TRBJ1-2, with D unclear. V was pared by 3 bases and J by 3 bases, with 5 bases between. CDR1 is GTSNPN and CDR2 is SVGIG in the germline V gene (reference sequence). CDR3 length: 11 amino acids.